This TCR beta chain was captured by sequencing in a study of high-grade serous ovarian cancer treatment subgroups. The assay was immunoSEQ multiplex PCR, and TCRdb's table has in-frame clones only and misses some. The sample lists around 7,000 clones, roughly 85% occurring once. Tumor samples were obtained before definitive surgery or chemotherapy. Per germline, CDR1 SGHRS and CDR2 YFSETQ. The CDR3 extends over 16 amino acids. J lost 5 bases, V lost 4 bases, and 15 bases had no gene match. The receptor was derived from a human donor with high-grade serous ovarian cancer. Material for sequencing was tumor tissue. The chain employs TRBV5-1 and TRBJ2-7; 7 positions agree with TRBD2. As DNA, the CDR3 is TGCGCCAGCAGCGTAGCCGGGACTACCCCTGGGAACGAGCAGTACTTC. Residues: CASSVAGTTPGNEQYF.